Presented here are 4 T cell receptor beta chains from one specimen sequenced in a study of molecular identifiers for immune sequencing clone quantification. TCRdb passed the PCR reads through MiXCR, listing each CDR3 protein once. The sample has hundreds of thousands of distinct CDR3 sequences, roughly a fifth seen once. Sequenced input: naive CD8+ T cells from blood, with Jurkat cell RNA spiked in. Stated subset: FACS-sorted CD8+CD4-CCR7+CD45RA+ naive T cells. The receptor set was obtained from a human donor in good health. Some libraries in this study had Jurkat cell RNA spiked in.

This clonotype was recorded many times. V usage is TRBV4-3 and J usage is TRBJ2-7; D is perhaps TRBD1 (6 bases). Trimming cost V 0 bases and J 2 bases, with 11 bases left between them. The germline V gene encodes CDR1 LGHNA and CDR2 YSLEER. The CDR3 is 15 amino acids. The CDR3 reads CASSQERGDTYEQYF. DNA for the CDR3: TGCGCCAGCAGCCAAGAAAGAGGGGACACCTACGAGCAGTACTTC.

This clonotype was seen repeatedly, ten times or more. V is TRBV6-2 or TRBV6-3 and J is TRBJ1-1; TRBD1 is a possible D gene (6 bases). Germline V CDR1 and CDR2: MNHEY, SVGEGT. Deletions cut 6 bases from V and 1 base from J, with 15 bases between. The CDR3 contains 15 residues. CDR3 protein: CASRVHRATNTEAFF. The CDR3 coding sequence is TGTGCCAGCAGAGTTCACAGGGCCACGAACACTGAAGCTTTCTTT.

For this clonotype: A much larger clone lies one base from this, so it may be a read error. The genes are TRBV6-1 and TRBJ1-5, with D maybe TRBD1 (6 bases). The CDR3 spans 16 residues. Germline values: CDR1 MNHNS, CDR2 SASEGT. In DNA, the CDR3 is TGTGCCCGCAGTGCCCCCCCCGCAGGGGCCCATCAGCCCCAGCATTTT. It translates to CARSAPPAGAHQPQHF.

This clonotype was counted at least ten times. The J gene is TRBJ2-5, the V gene TRBV25-1, with D unresolved. Germline V lookup: CDR1 MGHDK, CDR2 SYGVNS. V dropped 1 base and J dropped 3 bases, with 9 bases sitting between them. There are 14 residues in the CDR3. The CDR3 spells CASSELVAEETQYF. CDR3 in DNA: TGTGCCAGCAGTGAATTGGTGGCAGAAGAGACCCAGTACTTC.